This TCR beta chain is drawn from a study of somatic mutations in cytotoxic T cells in rheumatoid arthritis. Study background: Selected populations of V beta antibody-stained T cells underwent flow sorting at nearly 100% purity; these encompassed V beta1+ cells subjected to TCRB sequencing.

Using immunoSEQ multiplex PCR, the repertoire was profiled, and TCRdb retains in-frame clones only, with some absent. The table lists about 7,000 clones, 60% of them singletons. General study points: An increase in CD8+ clonality with age was seen in rheumatoid arthritis patients but not in healthy controls.

As to this clone: Its antigen is unidentified.

The germline gives CDR1 MNHEY, CDR2 SMNVEV (reference sequence). The CDR3 is 14 residues long. The ends were cut back, 0 bases at V and 6 bases at J, with 12 bases in the middle. Sequenced input: CD8+ T cells sorted from blood. The receptor was derived from a woman in her 40s in good health. V and J are TRBV27 and TRBJ2-7; no definite D call. DNA of the CDR3: TGTGCCAGCAGTTTATCGTCGACAAGTCTCGAGCAGTACTTC. As protein: CASSLSSTSLEQYF.